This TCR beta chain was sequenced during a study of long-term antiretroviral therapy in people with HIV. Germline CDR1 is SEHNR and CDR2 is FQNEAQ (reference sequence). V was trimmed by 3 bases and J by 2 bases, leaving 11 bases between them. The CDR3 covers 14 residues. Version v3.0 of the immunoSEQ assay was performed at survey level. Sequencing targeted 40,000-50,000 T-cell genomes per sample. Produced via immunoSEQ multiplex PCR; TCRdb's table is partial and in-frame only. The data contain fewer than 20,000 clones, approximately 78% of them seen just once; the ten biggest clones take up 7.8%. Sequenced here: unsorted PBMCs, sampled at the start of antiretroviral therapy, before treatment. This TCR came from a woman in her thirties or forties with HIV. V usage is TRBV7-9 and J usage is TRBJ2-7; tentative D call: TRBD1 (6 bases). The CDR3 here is CASSFLWGPYEQYF. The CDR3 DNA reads TGTGCCAGCAGCTTTTTGTGGGGGCCCTACGAGCAGTACTTC.